These 25 T cell receptor beta chains came from one sample sequenced in a study of T cells expressing NK-cell markers. From its re-call of the 5' RACE reads, TCRdb lists each CDR3 protein once, without DNA. The sample shows about 160,000 distinct CDR3 sequences, and about 19% sits with its ten largest clones. Input material: blood T cells: a sorted CD56 or NKG2C T cell subset, CD4+ or CD8+ T cells, or bulk PBMC T cells (not recorded which). These receptors all come from a man between 18 and 69 years old in good health.

V is TRBV5-1 and J is TRBJ2-6; TCRdb reports TRBD1, a call that lacks DNA to check it against. The CDR3 runs to 15 residues. Looked up from germline, CDR1 is SGHRS and CDR2 is YFSETQ. The CDR3 sequence: CASSPGTGDGNVLTF.

The chain couples TRBV7-8 to TRBJ2-5; TCRdb outputs TRBD2, but without DNA this stays unchecked. Germline CDR1 is SGHVS and CDR2 is FQNEAQ. The CDR3 sequence is 16 residues long. The CDR3 loop is CASSLDPLAGWETQYF.

This sequence joins TRBV4-1 and TRBJ1-2; no DNA is available, so the TRBD1 call from TCRdb remains unchecked. Germline CDR1 is MGHRA and CDR2 is YSYEKL. This CDR3 is 15 amino acids long. CDR3 loop: CASRPTGTNNYGYTF.

The rearrangement joins TRBV12-3 or TRBV12-4 to TRBJ2-7; TCRdb indicates TRBD1, and absent DNA this call remains unverified. The CDR3 runs to 15 residues. CDR3 loop: CASSPPGRLSYEQYF.

The genes are TRBV5-1 and TRBJ2-7; TCRdb reports TRBD1, a call that lacks DNA to check it against. Germline-derived CDR1 and CDR2 are SGHRS and YFSETQ. The CDR3 is 15 residues long. The CDR3 loop reads CASSLATGGPYEQYF.

The chain links TRBV11-3 to TRBJ2-5; the D call of TRBD1 rests on TCRdb alone, since no DNA is present to check it. The CDR3 covers 15 residues. Looked up from germline, CDR1 is SGHNT and CDR2 is YENEEA. The CDR3 here is CASSLGTGSQETQYF.

The chain carries TRBV4-1 and TRBJ2-3; TCRdb indicates TRBD1, and absent DNA this call remains unverified. The CDR3 length is 14 residues. Germline V gives CDR1 MGHRA, CDR2 YSYEKL. This CDR3 reads CASSQVGATDTQYF.

This rearrangement joins TRBV27 to TRBJ2-1. The CDR3 runs to 11 residues. CDR1 and CDR2 from the germline V gene are MNHEY and SMNVEV (reference sequence). This chain's CDR3 is CASSLLNEQFF.

The genes are TRBV7-2 and TRBJ2-7; without DNA, the TCRdb call of TRBD2 cannot be checked. The germline V gene encodes CDR1 SGHTA and CDR2 FQGNSA. CDR3 length equals 16 residues. CDR3 residues: CASSFPTTSGHYEQYF.

J is TRBJ2-3 and V is TRBV5-6. The CDR3 covers 13 residues. Germline CDR1 reads SGHDT; CDR2 reads YYEEEE. CDR3: CASSLAGMDTQYF.

The chain has TRBV9 and TRBJ2-3; the D gene TCRdb calls, TRBD1, cannot be checked with no DNA. CDR3 length: 16 residues. The germline gives CDR1 SGDLS, CDR2 YYNGEE. CDR3 amino acids: CASSVYGGGGTDTQYF. The entire variable domain, with the rest obtained from reference TRBV9 and TRBJ2-3, is as follows: DSGVTQTPKHLITATGQRVTLRCSPRSGDLSVYWYQQSLDQGLQFLIQYYNGEERAKGNILERFSAQQFPDLHSELNLSSLELGDSALYFCASSVYGGGGTDTQYFGPGTRLTVL.

The chain joins TRBV20-1 to TRBJ1-3; TCRdb returns TRBD1, unconfirmable since there is no DNA. From germline, CDR1 is DFQATT and CDR2 SNEGSKA (reference sequence). This CDR3 is 15 amino acids long. The CDR3 spells CSARDDPGPGNTIYF.

The rearrangement uses TRBV7-6 and TRBJ2-7; there is no DNA to check the TCRdb D call of TRBD1. The germline V gene has CDR1 SGHVS and CDR2 FNYEAQ. The CDR3 totals 14 residues. The CDR3 loop is CASSDLPDSYEQYF.

This sequence joins TRBV25-1 and TRBJ2-1; TCRdb calls TRBD2, which cannot be checked without DNA. The CDR3 loop spans 13 amino acids. Germline V gene data show CDR1 as MGHDK and CDR2 as SYGVNS. CDR3 residues: CASSETGLSAKFF.

The J gene is TRBJ2-2, the V gene TRBV14; without DNA, the TCRdb call of TRBD1 cannot be checked. The CDR3 totals 16 residues. Per the germline V gene, CDR1 is SGHDN and CDR2 is FVKESK. The CDR3 sequence is CASSHKGQGAGGELFF.

This chain connects TRBV4-2 to TRBJ2-1; without DNA, the TCRdb call of TRBD2 cannot be checked. This CDR3 is 16 amino acids long. In germline, CDR1 is LGHNA, CDR2 YNFKEQ. The chain's CDR3 is CASSQGGGALGNEQFF.

CDR3: CATQRGELQETQYF. The chain recombines TRBV10-3 with TRBJ2-5; with no DNA, the TCRdb D assignment of TRBD1 cannot be verified. Germline assignment: CDR1 ENHRY and CDR2 SYGVKD. The CDR3 is 14 residues long.

The chain carries TRBV3-1 and TRBJ2-7. The germline gives CDR1 LGHDT, CDR2 YNNKEL (reference sequence). The CDR3 loop spans 13 amino acids. The CDR3 is CASSRGVGYEQYF.

The V call is TRBV4-1, the J call TRBJ2-3; the D gene TCRdb calls, TRBD1, cannot be checked with no DNA. Looked up from germline, CDR1 is MGHRA and CDR2 is YSYEKL. This CDR3 is 15 amino acids long. The CDR3 spells CASSQVTGATDTQYF.

The chain carries TRBV2 and TRBJ2-3; TCRdb's assignment of TRBD2 cannot be checked, as there is no DNA. CDR1 SNHLY and CDR2 FYNNEI come from the germline V gene. The CDR3 loop spans 15 amino acids. CDR3 sequence reads: CAASKGGGSTDTQYF.

The CDR3 reads CASSHTLESGYEQYF. The genes are TRBV6-1 and TRBJ2-7; with no DNA, the TCRdb D assignment of TRBD1 cannot be verified. The CDR3 has 15 residues. CDR1 MNHNS and CDR2 SASEGT come from the germline V gene.

The V gene is TRBV27, the J gene TRBJ2-3; TCRdb picks TRBD2, but there is no DNA to check that call. Per germline, CDR1 MNHEY and CDR2 SMNVEV (reference sequence). This CDR3 comprises 18 residues. The CDR3 sequence: CASSLAVQRVGRPDTQYF.

The chain has TRBV27 and TRBJ2-1; without DNA, the TCRdb call of TRBD1 cannot be checked. The CDR3 consists of 16 residues. CDR1 is MNHEY, CDR2 SMNVEV, per germline (reference sequence). The chain's CDR3 is CASSPWGGGNYNEQFF.

This chain uses TRBV12-3 or TRBV12-4 with TRBJ2-5. The CDR3 has 12 amino acids. CDR3 loop: CASSQRVETQYF.

The CDR3: CASSLGGTGNNEQYF. The J gene is TRBJ2-7, the V gene TRBV7-8; TCRdb's D call of TRBD1 is untestable without DNA. The CDR3 loop spans 15 amino acids. Looked up from germline, CDR1 is SGHVS and CDR2 is FQNEAQ.